Listed below are T cell receptor beta chains from one sample, sequenced in a study of T cells in Graves' hyperthyroidism and ophthalmopathy. TCRdb re-called the multiplex PCR reads through MiXCR, storing one row per CDR3 protein. Of about 420,000 distinct CDR3 sequences in the sample, approximately 15% were seen once. Sequencing input: blood. The source of these receptors is a young woman with Graves' hyperthyroidism. Each CDR3 is given with its conserved first and last residue. Fields, in order: D gene, clone size, V gene, J gene, CDR3 protein, CDR3 DNA. D genes are given only for firm matches. Only some rows state a clone size, as once, few, many or a class for expanded clones.

TRBD1,many,TRBV18,TRBJ1-1,CASKDRAGGTEAFF,TGTGCCAGTAAGGACCGGGCAGGGGGCACTGAAGCTTTCTTT
NA,few,TRBV4-2,TRBJ2-1,CASSKRGWDNEQFF,TGTGCCAGCAGTAAAAGAGGATGGGACAATGAGCAGTTCTTC
TRBD1,few,TRBV9,TRBJ1-2,CASSTDRGPVGYTF,TGTGCCAGCAGCACCGACAGGGGGCCGGTTGGCTACACCTTC
TRBD1,many,TRBV7-9,TRBJ2-1,CASSPGRGQGINEQFF,TGTGCCAGCAGCCCCGGAAGGGGACAGGGGATAAATGAGCAGTTCTTC
TRBD1,NA,TRBV6-2/TRBV6-3,TRBJ2-7,CASTLPGQGVGEQYF,TGTGCCAGCACCCTCCCGGGACAGGGGGTTGGCGAGCAGTACTTC
TRBD1,few,TRBV4-2,TRBJ1-3,CASSQGQGNTIYF,TGTGCCAGCAGCCAGGGACAGGGGAACACCATATATTTT
NA,many,TRBV7-9,TRBJ2-7,CASKTGGREMEQYF,TGTGCCAGCAAAACGGGGGGCCGAGAGATGGAGCAGTACTTC
NA,many,TRBV7-9,TRBJ2-3,CASSAALAIDTQYF,TGTGCCAGCAGCGCTGCCCTAGCGATAGATACGCAGTATTTT
TRBD1,many,TRBV20-1,TRBJ1-1,CSASLGQRPEAFF,TGCAGTGCTAGCCTGGGACAGAGACCTGAAGCTTTCTTT
TRBD2,few,TRBV5-1,TRBJ2-3,CASSGGTSGMTDTQYF,TGCGCCAGCAGCGGGGGGACTAGCGGGATGACAGATACGCAGTATTTT
TRBD2,many,TRBV7-8,TRBJ2-1,CASSLLGTSGRTSYNEQFF,TGTGCCAGCAGCTTATTAGGGACTAGCGGGAGGACGAGTTACAATGAGCAGTTCTTC
TRBD1,few,TRBV28,TRBJ1-1,CASSSPGRTGGDNTEAFF,TGTGCCAGCAGTTCCCCCGGCCGGACAGGGGGAGACAACACTGAAGCTTTCTTT
NA,few,TRBV7-9,TRBJ1-2,CASGRETNYGYTF,TGTGCCAGCGGGCGGGAAACTAACTATGGCTACACCTTC
TRBD1,many,TRBV30,TRBJ1-1,CAWSPIGQGMNTEAFF,TGTGCCTGGAGTCCCATTGGACAGGGTATGAACACTGAAGCTTTCTTT
NA,NA,TRBV27,TRBJ2-6,CASSDRLLISSGANVLTF,TGTGCCAGCAGTGACCGACTACTAATAAGCTCTGGGGCCAACGTCCTGACTTTC
NA,NA,TRBV5-1,TRBJ1-6,CASSLSGTRHGSPLHF,TGCGCCAGCAGCTTATCCGGGACCAGGCATGGCTCACCCCTCCACTTT
TRBD1,few,TRBV5-1,TRBJ2-5,CASSPTPGQGIETQYF,TGCGCCAGCAGCCCCACACCGGGACAGGGGATTGAGACCCAGTACTTC
TRBD1,many,TRBV7-8,TRBJ2-7,CASSRRQGSGEQYF,TGTGCCAGCAGCAGAAGACAGGGCTCGGGCGAGCAGTACTTC
TRBD2,many,TRBV20-1,TRBJ2-1,CSASVSGRGHNEQFF,TGCAGTGCTAGCGTTAGCGGGAGGGGCCACAATGAGCAGTTCTTC
NA,many,TRBV6-5,TRBJ1-1,CASSYSWENTEAFF,TGTGCCAGCAGTTACTCATGGGAGAACACTGAAGCTTTCTTT
NA,many,TRBV24-1,TRBJ1-2,CATTQGPNYGYTF,TGTGCCACCACGCAGGGCCCAAACTATGGCTACACCTTC
TRBD2,many,TRBV20-1,TRBJ2-5,CSARWPGLAGQETQYF,TGCAGTGCTAGGTGGCCGGGACTAGCGGGGCAAGAGACCCAGTACTTC
TRBD2,many,TRBV7-6,TRBJ2-5,CASSSLAANQETQYF,TGTGCCAGCAGCTCGCTAGCGGCCAACCAAGAGACCCAGTACTTC
NA,many,TRBV7-9,TRBJ2-7,CASSLAEYEQYF,TGTGCCAGCAGCTTAGCGGAGTACGAGCAGTACTTC
TRBD2,NA,TRBV7-8,TRBJ2-7,CASSLVPGLRTYEQYF,TGTGCCAGCAGCTTAGTTCCGGGACTACGAACCTACGAGCAGTACTTC
TRBD2,many,TRBV7-8,TRBJ2-1,CASSYGLAGGPRNEQFF,TGTGCCAGCAGCTATGGACTAGCGGGAGGGCCGCGCAATGAGCAGTTCTTC
NA,few,TRBV28,TRBJ2-7,CASSGTGSSSYEQYF,TGTGCCAGCAGTGGAACAGGGTCATCATCCTACGAGCAGTACTTC
NA,NA,TRBV4-3,TRBJ1-2,CASSQDVTGSVDGYTF,TGCGCCAGCAGCCAAGACGTAACAGGGAGCGTCGATGGCTACACCTTC
TRBD1,many,TRBV28,TRBJ2-7,CASSQRDSSYEQYF,TGTGCCAGCAGTCAAAGGGACAGCTCCTACGAGCAGTACTTC
NA,many,TRBV7-9,TRBJ1-2,CASSPGGITYGYTF,TGTGCCAGCAGTCCCGGGGGGATTACCTATGGCTACACCTTC
TRBD2,many,TRBV5-1,TRBJ2-1,CASSAREREMNEQFF,TGCGCCAGCAGCGCCAGAGAGCGGGAGATGAATGAGCAGTTCTTC
TRBD2,many,TRBV5-1,TRBJ2-3,CASTRTSGTADTQYF,TGCGCCAGCACCCGGACTAGCGGGACTGCAGATACGCAGTATTTT
TRBD1,NA,TRBV12-3/TRBV12-4,TRBJ2-1,CASSYGTAFNEQFF,TGTGCCAGCAGTTATGGGACAGCCTTTAATGAGCAGTTCTTC
NA,few,TRBV29-1,TRBJ2-5,CSVDRARETQYF,TGCAGCGTTGACAGGGCCCGGGAGACCCAGTACTTC
TRBD1,many,TRBV3-1,TRBJ1-1,CASSPQGENTEAFF,TGTGCCAGCAGCCCGCAGGGGGAGAACACTGAAGCTTTCTTT
TRBD1,many,TRBV20-1,TRBJ1-1,CSAGRAGTAMNTEAFF,TGCAGTGCCGGGCGAGCCGGGACAGCCATGAACACTGAAGCTTTCTTT
TRBD1,once,TRBV6-1,TRBJ2-5,CASSEATGINF,TGTGCCAGCAGTGAAGCGACAGGGATTAACTTC
NA,many,TRBV6-1,TRBJ2-7,CASSRTPTGWVVYEQYF,TGTGCCAGCAGCCGAACGCCCACAGGGTGGGTGGTCTACGAGCAGTACTTC
NA,NA,TRBV10-1,TRBJ1-3,CASKTNPTIYF,TGCGCCAGCAAGACAAACCCCACCATATATTTT
NA,many,TRBV12-3/TRBV12-4,TRBJ2-3,CASSSLGSGSTDTQYF,TGTGCCAGCAGTTCCCTGGGGAGCGGGAGCACAGATACGCAGTATTTT
NA,many,TRBV20-1,TRBJ1-2,CSAPGGREYGYTF,TGCAGTGCTCCCGGGGGGCGCGAGTATGGCTACACCTTC
NA,many,TRBV20-1,TRBJ1-2,CSARGQSNYGYTF,TGCAGTGCTAGAGGACAGTCTAACTATGGCTACACCTTC
TRBD1,many,TRBV5-5,TRBJ2-7,CASSSRDRHYEQYF,TGTGCCAGCAGCTCCCGGGACAGGCACTACGAGCAGTACTTC
NA,many,TRBV7-9,TRBJ2-7,CASSRDLLAGEQYF,TGTGCCAGCAGCCGCGATCTCCTCGCCGGCGAGCAGTACTTC
NA,many,TRBV27,TRBJ2-7,CASSYGQNYEQYF,TGTGCCAGCAGTTACGGCCAGAACTACGAGCAGTACTTC
NA,few,TRBV19,TRBJ2-2,CASSLRVAGAAGELFF,TGTGCCAGTAGTCTTCGGGTGGCGGGGGCCGCCGGGGAGCTGTTTTTT
TRBD2,many,TRBV7-3,TRBJ2-5,CASSPTSGRARETQYF,TGTGCCAGCAGCCCTACTAGCGGGAGGGCCCGGGAGACCCAGTACTTC
NA,many,TRBV20-1,TRBJ2-5,CSARGLGWETQYF,TGCAGTGCTAGAGGTCTAGGTTGGGAGACCCAGTACTTC
NA,many,TRBV5-1,TRBJ1-1,CASSLVVTGNTEAFF,TGCGCCAGCAGCTTGGTTGTGACAGGAAACACTGAAGCTTTCTTT
TRBD1,many,TRBV30,TRBJ2-2,CAWRRVTGINTGELFF,TGTGCCTGGAGGCGCGTGACAGGGATAAACACCGGGGAGCTGTTTTTT
TRBD2,many,TRBV28,TRBJ2-1,CASRLTSGSYNEQFF,TGTGCCAGTCGACTCACTAGCGGGAGCTACAATGAGCAGTTCTTC
NA,many,TRBV2,TRBJ1-2,CASSEPSLNPYGYTF,TGTGCCAGCAGTGAACCGTCCCTAAACCCCTATGGCTACACCTTC